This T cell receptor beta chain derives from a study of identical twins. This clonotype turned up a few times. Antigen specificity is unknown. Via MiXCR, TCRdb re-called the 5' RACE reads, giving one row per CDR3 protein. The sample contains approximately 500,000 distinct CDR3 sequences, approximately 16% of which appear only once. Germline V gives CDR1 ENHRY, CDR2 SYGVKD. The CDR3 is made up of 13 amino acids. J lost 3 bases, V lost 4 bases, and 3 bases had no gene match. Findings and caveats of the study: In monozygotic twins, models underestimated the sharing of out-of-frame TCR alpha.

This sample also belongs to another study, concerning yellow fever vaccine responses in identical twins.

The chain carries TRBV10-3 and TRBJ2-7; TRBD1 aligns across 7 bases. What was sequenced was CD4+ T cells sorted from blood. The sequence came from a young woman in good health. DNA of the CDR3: TGTGCCATCAGTGGCCGGGACAGCTACGAGCAGTACTTC. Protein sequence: CAISGRDSYEQYF.